This is a list of T cell receptor beta chains from one sample in a study of CD8 T cells in Susac syndrome. TCRdb redid the calling of the immunoSEQ multiplex PCR reads with MiXCR, one entry per CDR3 protein. The sample has tens of thousands of distinct CDR3 sequences, 85% to 95% seen once. The material sequenced was CD8+ T cells from PBMCs. These receptors came from a human donor in good health. Both conserved end residues are part of each CDR3. The order of the fields is J gene, D gene, V gene, clone size, CDR3 protein, CDR3 DNA. A D gene is named only where the DNA matches it firmly. Where a row states a size, it is once, few, many or the class of an expanded clone; other rows omit it.

j_gene: TRBJ2-7; d_gene: TRBD1; v_gene: TRBV6-1; abundance: NA; CDR3aa: CASSETGRFGQGVYEQYF; CDR3nt: TGTGCCAGCAGTGAAACGGGGCGATTCGGACAGGGGGTCTACGAGCAGTACTTC
j_gene: TRBJ2-7; d_gene: NA; v_gene: TRBV5-4; abundance: NA; CDR3aa: CASSLLPQSSYEQYF; CDR3nt: TGTGCCAGCAGCTTGTTGCCACAGAGCTCCTACGAGCAGTACTTC
j_gene: TRBJ2-5; d_gene: NA; v_gene: TRBV9; abundance: NA; CDR3aa: CASSGSLARQETQYF; CDR3nt: TGTGCCAGCAGCGGCAGTCTAGCGCGGCAAGAGACCCAGTACTTC
j_gene: TRBJ2-3; d_gene: TRBD2; v_gene: TRBV6-1; abundance: NA; CDR3aa: CASSVLAGTTDTQYF; CDR3nt: TGTGCCAGCAGTGTACTAGCGGGGACCACAGATACGCAGTATTTT
j_gene: TRBJ1-4; d_gene: NA; v_gene: TRBV29-1; abundance: NA; CDR3aa: CSVELRDENEKLFF; CDR3nt: TGCAGCGTTGAACTCAGGGATGAAAATGAAAAACTGTTTTTT
j_gene: TRBJ1-2; d_gene: NA; v_gene: TRBV4-2; abundance: once; CDR3aa: CASSQETGSNYGYTF; CDR3nt: TGTGCCAGCAGCCAAGAAACAGGGAGTAACTATGGCTACACCTTC
j_gene: TRBJ1-2; d_gene: NA; v_gene: TRBV7-9; abundance: NA; CDR3aa: CASSLSGQGNYGYTF; CDR3nt: TGTGCCAGCAGCCTCTCAGGGCAGGGCAACTATGGCTACACCTTC
j_gene: TRBJ2-3; d_gene: TRBD2; v_gene: TRBV9; abundance: NA; CDR3aa: CASSVGSGVNTQYF; CDR3nt: TGTGCCAGCAGCGTAGGGAGCGGGGTAAATACGCAGTATTTT
j_gene: TRBJ1-1; d_gene: TRBD1; v_gene: TRBV29-1; abundance: NA; CDR3aa: CSVEDLGTGNTEAFF; CDR3nt: TGCAGCGTTGAAGATCTTGGGACAGGGAACACTGAAGCTTTCTTT
j_gene: TRBJ2-3; d_gene: NA; v_gene: TRBV5-4; abundance: NA; CDR3aa: CASSLHEGSTDTQYF; CDR3nt: TGTGCCAGCAGCTTGCATGAGGGGAGCACAGATACGCAGTATTTT
j_gene: TRBJ2-7; d_gene: NA; v_gene: TRBV27; abundance: NA; CDR3aa: CASSSAGPYEQYF; CDR3nt: TGTGCCAGCAGTTCGGCCGGGCCCTACGAGCAGTACTTC
j_gene: TRBJ2-7; d_gene: TRBD1; v_gene: TRBV14; abundance: NA; CDR3aa: CASSQGQPYEQYF; CDR3nt: TGTGCCAGCAGCCAGGGACAGCCCTACGAGCAGTACTTC
j_gene: TRBJ1-1; d_gene: NA; v_gene: TRBV6-2/TRBV6-3; abundance: NA; CDR3aa: CASTLGRESEAFF; CDR3nt: TGTGCCAGCACCTTAGGTCGGGAAAGTGAAGCTTTCTTT
j_gene: TRBJ2-2; d_gene: NA; v_gene: TRBV7-8; abundance: NA; CDR3aa: CASSLRGAPGGHSGELFF; CDR3nt: TGTGCCAGCAGCCTAAGGGGGGCTCCCGGGGGGCATAGCGGGGAGCTGTTTTTT
j_gene: TRBJ2-2; d_gene: TRBD1; v_gene: TRBV19; abundance: NA; CDR3aa: CASQIRDRDTGELFF; CDR3nt: TGTGCCAGCCAGATCCGGGACAGGGACACCGGGGAGCTGTTTTTT
j_gene: TRBJ2-2; d_gene: NA; v_gene: TRBV2; abundance: NA; CDR3aa: CASSLQSLRGELFF; CDR3nt: TGTGCCAGCAGCTTACAATCATTGCGCGGGGAGCTGTTTTTT
j_gene: TRBJ2-1; d_gene: TRBD2; v_gene: TRBV7-3; abundance: NA; CDR3aa: CASSYPGTSGYNEQFF; CDR3nt: TGTGCCAGCAGCTACCCCGGGACTAGCGGATACAATGAGCAGTTCTTC
j_gene: TRBJ1-1; d_gene: TRBD1; v_gene: TRBV4-1; abundance: NA; CDR3aa: CASSNIQGGATEAFF; CDR3nt: TGCGCCAGCAGCAACATACAGGGGGGGGCCACTGAAGCTTTCTTT
j_gene: TRBJ1-2; d_gene: NA; v_gene: TRBV9; abundance: NA; CDR3aa: CASSGGVNPYGYTF; CDR3nt: TGTGCCAGCAGCGGGGGCGTCAACCCCTATGGCTACACCTTC
j_gene: TRBJ2-1; d_gene: NA; v_gene: TRBV28; abundance: NA; CDR3aa: CASSLPSEPDTRNEQFF; CDR3nt: TGTGCCAGCAGTTTGCCTAGCGAACCGGATACAAGGAATGAGCAGTTCTTC
j_gene: TRBJ2-1; d_gene: TRBD2; v_gene: TRBV24-1; abundance: NA; CDR3aa: CATSDRGLAGESYNEQFF; CDR3nt: TGTGCCACCAGTGACCGTGGACTAGCGGGAGAATCCTACAATGAGCAGTTCTTC
j_gene: TRBJ1-1; d_gene: NA; v_gene: TRBV12-3/TRBV12-4; abundance: NA; CDR3aa: CASTSGGWTEAFF; CDR3nt: TGTGCCAGCACCTCCGGGGGGTGGACTGAAGCTTTCTTT
j_gene: TRBJ1-1; d_gene: TRBD1; v_gene: TRBV7-9; abundance: NA; CDR3aa: CASSLKTGAITEAFF; CDR3nt: TGTGCCAGCAGCTTAAAAACAGGGGCTATCACTGAAGCTTTCTTT
j_gene: TRBJ1-1; d_gene: NA; v_gene: TRBV13; abundance: once; CDR3aa: CASSPRVASNTEAFF; CDR3nt: TGTGCCAGCAGCCCCCGGGTGGCTTCGAACACTGAAGCTTTCTTT
j_gene: TRBJ1-2; d_gene: TRBD1; v_gene: TRBV13; abundance: NA; CDR3aa: CASSPGQVAGYTF; CDR3nt: TGTGCCAGCAGCCCTGGACAGGTGGCTGGCTACACCTTC
j_gene: TRBJ2-4; d_gene: TRBD1; v_gene: TRBV12-3/TRBV12-4; abundance: NA; CDR3aa: CASSSGTGGKNIQYF; CDR3nt: TGTGCCAGCAGTTCGGGGACAGGGGGCAAAAACATTCAGTACTTC
j_gene: TRBJ2-7; d_gene: NA; v_gene: TRBV28; abundance: NA; CDR3aa: CASSSDSLLDEQYF; CDR3nt: TGTGCCAGCAGTTCGGACAGCCTTTTGGACGAGCAGTACTTC
j_gene: TRBJ2-7; d_gene: NA; v_gene: TRBV27; abundance: NA; CDR3aa: CASSLNPGFNYEQYF; CDR3nt: TGTGCCAGCAGTTTAAACCCAGGATTCAACTACGAGCAGTACTTC
j_gene: TRBJ1-5; d_gene: NA; v_gene: TRBV6-4; abundance: NA; CDR3aa: CASSEVGPQHF; CDR3nt: TGTGCCAGCAGTGAGGTGGGGCCCCAGCATTTT
j_gene: TRBJ2-7; d_gene: NA; v_gene: TRBV4-1; abundance: NA; CDR3aa: CASTWGEGGYEQYF; CDR3nt: TGCGCCAGCACGTGGGGGGAAGGTGGCTACGAGCAGTACTTC